These 12 T cell receptor beta chains came from one sample sequenced in a study of early T cells in non-severe SARS-CoV-2 infection. TCRdb re-called the 5' RACE reads through MiXCR, storing one row per CDR3 protein. There are about 69,000 distinct CDR3 sequences in the sample; roughly 15% occur only once, and about 14% lies in the top ten. Sequencing was performed on whole blood. The receptors come from an adult who was a healthcare worker with PCR-confirmed SARS-CoV-2 infection or an uninfected control (not recorded which).

A few counts support this clonotype. The chain combines TRBV29-1 with TRBJ1-2; 8 bases align to TRBD1. Trimming took 0 bases from V and 8 from J; bases not matched to a gene: 11. The CDR3 totals 15 residues. In germline, CDR1 is SQVTM, CDR2 ANQGSEA. CDR3 sequence reads: CSVEEARTGNGGYTF. The CDR3 DNA is TGCAGCGTTGAAGAGGCCCGGACAGGGAACGGCGGCTACACCTTC.

The rearrangement links TRBV5-1 to TRBJ1-1; perhaps TRBD1 as D (6 bases). The CDR3 extends over 13 amino acids. Trimming pared 4 bases from V and 3 bases from J, leaving 10 bases between. The germline V gene has CDR1 SGHRS and CDR2 YFSETQ. CDR3 residues: CASSQNRDTEAFF. CDR3 in DNA: TGCGCCAGCAGCCAAAACAGGGACACTGAAGCTTTCTTT.

There are a few counts of this clonotype. This CDR3 is CASSSIGGQFF. The CDR3, as DNA: TGTGCCAGCAGCTCAATAGGCGGGCAGTTCTTC. The chain has TRBV7-2 and TRBJ2-1; no definite D call. The germline V gene encodes CDR1 SGHTA and CDR2 FQGNSA. CDR3 length equals 11 residues. With 4 bases removed from V and 12 bases from J, the gap between germline ends came to 10 bases.

This clonotype was detected ten times or more. The rearrangement links TRBV20-1 to TRBJ2-2; D is perhaps TRBD1 or TRBD2 (5 bases each). CDR1 DFQATT and CDR2 SNEGSKA come from the germline V gene (reference sequence). The CDR3 is made up of 14 amino acids. V lost 6 bases, J lost 6 bases, and 17 bases lay in between. CDR3 DNA sequence: TGCAGTGCCACCTTCATTGGGGGACCCGGGGAGCTGTTTTTT. This translates into CSATFIGGPGELFF.

In its sample, this clonotype was seen many times. V and J are TRBV29-1 and TRBJ2-5; 8 nucleotides match TRBD1. The CDR3 sequence is 14 residues long. Germline CDR1 reads SQVTM; CDR2 reads ANQGSEA. With 4 bases clipped from V and 1 base from J, the junction kept 5 bases outside the gene matches. The CDR3 loop is CSVGQGPFQETQYF. CDR3 in DNA: TGCAGCGTTGGACAGGGGCCCTTCCAAGAGACCCAGTACTTC.

This chain connects TRBV28 to TRBJ2-7, with D maybe TRBD1 (6 bases). Germline lookup yields CDR1 MDHEN and CDR2 SYDVKM. CDR3 size: 14 residues. V lost 7 bases and J 2 bases, leaving 15 bases between the germline ends. This chain's CDR3 is CASIQDRVTYEQYF. As DNA, the CDR3 is TGTGCCAGCATTCAGGACAGAGTAACCTACGAGCAGTACTTC.

This clonotype occurred a few times. The J gene is TRBJ2-1, the V gene TRBV6-4, with D perhaps matching TRBD1 (6 bases). This CDR3 has 15 residues. Per germline, CDR1 MRHNA and CDR2 SNTAGT. The V and J ends lost 5 bases and 7 bases respectively, with 18 bases between them. CDR3 region: CASSTSGTSGNEQFF. The CDR3 DNA reads TGTGCCAGCAGTACCTCCGGGACATCGGGTAATGAGCAGTTCTTC.

Only a few counts were recorded for this clonotype. The chain employs TRBV29-1 and TRBJ1-1; D might be TRBD1 (6 bases). CDR1 is SQVTM and CDR2 is ANQGSEA in the germline V gene. The CDR3 sequence is 12 residues long. The V end lost 7 bases, the J end lost 1 base, and 10 bases lay between the germline ends. The CDR3 DNA follows: TGCAGCGGCAGACAGGCGAACACTGAAGCTTTCTTT. Its translation is CSGRQANTEAFF.

This clonotype was detected only a few times. J is TRBJ1-6 and V is TRBV12-3 or TRBV12-4, with D unclear. The CDR3 sequence is 11 residues long. V was pared by 3 bases and J by 11 bases, with 5 bases between. For the CDR3, the DNA is TGTGCCAGCAGTTTTTCGGCACCCCTCCACTTT. This codes for CASSFSAPLHF.

The table lists this clonotype with many counts. The chain couples TRBV6-2 or TRBV6-3 to TRBJ2-7; D is undetermined. Germline V CDR1 and CDR2: MNHEY, SVGEGT. V was cut by 6 bases and J by 2 bases, with 20 bases left in between. The CDR3 consists of 16 residues. CDR3 bases: TGTGCCAGCAGCCAGCTTCGAGCGATCACTACCTACGAGCAGTACTTC. It is translated as CASSQLRAITTYEQYF.

The V gene is TRBV28, the J gene TRBJ2-3; 8 positions agree with TRBD2. This CDR3 has 15 amino acids. Germline V gene lookup returns CDR1 MDHEN and CDR2 SYDVKM. J was trimmed by 2 bases and V by 4 bases; bases with no gene match: 5. CDR3 loop: CASSSRGGITDTQYF. Here the CDR3 DNA reads TGTGCCAGCAGTTCCCGGGGGGGGATCACAGATACGCAGTATTTT.

This clonotype was observed at least ten times. CDR3 residues: CSVDQGRTGELFF. DNA of the CDR3: TGCAGCGTTGACCAGGGAAGAACCGGGGAGCTGTTTTTT. The chain couples TRBV29-1 to TRBJ2-2; TRBD1 is a possible D gene (5 bases). From germline, CDR1 is SQVTM and CDR2 ANQGSEA. Trimming stripped 3 bases from V and 5 bases from J, with 10 bases between. The CDR3 consists of 13 residues.